This T cell receptor beta chain was sequenced in a study of CD8+CD57+ T cells in acquired aplastic anemia. Across the whole study: The sorted CD4+ and CD8+ cells yielded an average around 3.4 ug of DNA. Study-wide results and limits: Statistical testing detected no significant gap in CD8+ Simpson's diversity between patients and controls. Found in both controls and patients were around 30 CD8+ CDR3 sequences.

According to the study, genomic DNA was the template for TCR beta VDJ and CDR3 profiling. A single record per CDR3 protein comes from TCRdb applying MiXCR to the reads. The sample holds about 260,000 distinct CDR3 sequences, around 82% seen once. Germline values: CDR1 SGHTA, CDR2 FQGTGA. V dropped 3 bases and J dropped 11 bases, with 25 bases sitting between them. This CDR3 is 16 amino acids long. By flow cytometry, patients selected for sequencing had shown an expansion of CD8+CD57+ cells. Each of the patients presented with severe acquired aplastic anemia. This clonotype has a single count. Its antigen remains unidentified.

The V gene is TRBV7-3, the J gene TRBJ1-2; D ambiguous. The receptor's source is a human donor with aplastic anemia. The sample taken for sequencing was sorted CD4+, CD8+, or CD8+CD57+ T cells (not recorded which) from PBMCs. In DNA form, the CDR3 reads TGTGCCAGCAGCTTGGAGGCCAACGGCGTCGTACACGGATACACCTTC. Amino acid sequence: CASSLEANGVVHGYTF.